This TCR beta chain was documented in a study of long-term antiretroviral therapy in people with HIV. Germline CDR1 SGHTA, CDR2 FQGNSA. The CDR3 has 14 amino acids. After removal of 6 bases from V and 2 bases from J, the junction contained 5 bases not matched to a gene. Runs used v3.0 of the immunoSEQ assay and were done at survey level. Sequencing used immunoSEQ multiplex PCR; TCRdb keeps in-frame clones, though not all of them. The sample consists of more than 25,000 clones, more than 75% of them appearing once. The rearrangement uses TRBV7-2 and TRBJ2-3, with TRBD2 identical over 7 bases. This TCR derives from a man in his fifties or sixties with HIV. The sample here was unsorted PBMCs, taken 2 years after starting antiretroviral therapy. The CDR3, as DNA: TGTGCCAGCAGGCGGGGGTCCTCCACAGATACGCAGTATTTT. Protein sequence: CASRRGSSTDTQYF.